One and the same sample provided the 8 T cell receptor beta chains below, sequenced in a study of T cells in Graves' hyperthyroidism and ophthalmopathy. Amplified TCR beta CDR3 regions came from RNA transcripts. A set of HTBI primers served as the primers for a first-round RT-PCR of the TCR CDR3. MiXCR, applied by TCRdb to the multiplex PCR reads, yields one record per CDR3 protein. Of some 720,000 distinct CDR3 sequences in the sample, roughly 17% were seen once. The sequenced sample was blood. The source of these receptors is a man between 18 and 29 years old with Graves' hyperthyroidism.

In this sample, this clonotype turned up a few times. The rearrangement links TRBV20-1 to TRBJ2-2, with TRBD1 matching 8 bases. The germline CDR1 and CDR2 sequences are DFQATT and SNEGSKA (reference sequence). V dropped 0 bases and J dropped 7; count of bases not matched to a gene: 4. The CDR3 covers 14 residues. CDR3 DNA sequence: TGCAGTGCTAGAGAAAGACAGGGGCGCGGGGAGCTGTTTTTT. Amino acids: CSARERQGRGELFF.

V is TRBV6-1 and J is TRBJ1-1, with D possibly being TRBD1 (5 bases). Trimming stripped 2 bases from V and 8 bases from J, with 12 bases between. Looked up from germline, CDR1 is MNHNS and CDR2 is SASEGT. The CDR3 consists of 13 residues. DNA for the CDR3: TGTGCCAGCAGTGAAACGGGACTCACGGAAGCTTTCTTT. Its translation is CASSETGLTEAFF.

Note on this clonotype: The junction and the germline gene differ at one end; a read error may be behind it. The CDR3 sequence: CASNSFGLELDF. The CDR3 DNA is TGTGCCAGCAATTCGTTCGGACTAGAGTTGGACTTC. The chain couples TRBV12-3 or TRBV12-4 to TRBJ2-5; 7 positions agree with TRBD2. The CDR3 length is 12 residues.

This clonotype occurred a few times. CDR3 coding DNA: TGTGCCAGCAGTTACTCGCCAGGACGGTACACTGAAGCTTTCTTT. Translating it yields CASSYSPGRYTEAFF. V is TRBV6-6 and J is TRBJ1-1; unclear D gene. This CDR3 spans 15 amino acids. The germline V gene encodes CDR1 MNHNY and CDR2 SVGAGI (reference sequence). Trimming took 0 bases from V and 3 from J, leaving 11 bases between them.

This chain joins TRBV30 and TRBJ2-4; D remains ambiguous. V lost 0 bases to trimming and J lost 4 bases, with 10 bases between them. This CDR3 region has 14 residues. Germline CDR1 GTSNPN, CDR2 SVGIG (reference sequence). CDR3 protein: CAWSVLPGKNIQYF. The CDR3 DNA reads TGTGCCTGGAGTGTACTCCCAGGAAAAAACATTCAGTACTTC.

This clonotype was seen a few times. The V and J genes are TRBV28 and TRBJ2-7, with 8 positions matching TRBD1. Trimming cost V 6 bases and J 6 bases; bases outside gene matches: 10. Germline CDR1 and CDR2: MDHEN and SYDVKM. There are 14 residues in the CDR3. In nucleotides, the CDR3 is TGTGCCAGCAGCTCCCGCAGGGGGCTTCTCGAGCAGTACTTC. This translates into CASSSRRGLLEQYF. Variable domain in full (rest from reference TRBV28 and TRBJ2-7): DVKVTQSSRYLVKRTGEKVFLECVQDMDHENMFWYRQDPGLGLRLIYFSYDVKMKEKGDIPEGYSVSREKKERFSLILESASTNQTSMYLCASSSRRGLLEQYFGPGTRLTVT.

In its sample, this clonotype was seen many times. The chain recombines TRBV6-2 or TRBV6-3 with TRBJ2-7; D possibly corresponds to TRBD2 (5 bases). Trimming pared 0 bases from V and 4 bases from J, leaving 13 bases between. This CDR3 has 15 amino acids. Germline CDR1 is MNHEY and CDR2 is SVGEGT. DNA for the CDR3: TGTGCCAGCAGTTACTCTAGGACTCTTCAGTACGAGCAGTACTTC. It encodes CASSYSRTLQYEQYF.

This clonotype was picked up many times. V gene TRBV12-3 or TRBV12-4 combines with J gene TRBJ2-1, with TRBD1 matching over 8 bases. V shed 6 bases and J 6 bases; nucleotides not matched to a gene: 13. This CDR3 has 16 residues. CDR3 protein: CASRLGRTGSINEQFF. In nucleotides, the CDR3 is TGTGCCAGCAGGTTGGGTAGGACAGGGAGCATCAATGAGCAGTTCTTC.